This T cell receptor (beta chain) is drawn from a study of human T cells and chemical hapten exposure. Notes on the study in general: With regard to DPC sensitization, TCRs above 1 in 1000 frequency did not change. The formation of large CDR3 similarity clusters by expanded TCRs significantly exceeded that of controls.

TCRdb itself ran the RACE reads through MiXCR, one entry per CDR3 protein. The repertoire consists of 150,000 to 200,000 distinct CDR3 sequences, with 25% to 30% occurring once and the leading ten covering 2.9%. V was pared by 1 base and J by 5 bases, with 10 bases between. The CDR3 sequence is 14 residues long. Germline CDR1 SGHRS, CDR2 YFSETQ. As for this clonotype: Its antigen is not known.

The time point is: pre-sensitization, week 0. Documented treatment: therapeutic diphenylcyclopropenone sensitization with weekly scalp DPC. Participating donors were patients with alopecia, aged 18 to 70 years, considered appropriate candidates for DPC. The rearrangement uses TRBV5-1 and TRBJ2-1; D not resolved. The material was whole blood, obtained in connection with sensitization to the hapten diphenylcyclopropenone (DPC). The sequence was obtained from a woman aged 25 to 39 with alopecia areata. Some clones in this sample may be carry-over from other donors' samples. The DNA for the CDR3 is TGCGCCAGCAGCTTGACGGGCATAGACAATGAGCAGTTCTTC. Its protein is CASSLTGIDNEQFF.